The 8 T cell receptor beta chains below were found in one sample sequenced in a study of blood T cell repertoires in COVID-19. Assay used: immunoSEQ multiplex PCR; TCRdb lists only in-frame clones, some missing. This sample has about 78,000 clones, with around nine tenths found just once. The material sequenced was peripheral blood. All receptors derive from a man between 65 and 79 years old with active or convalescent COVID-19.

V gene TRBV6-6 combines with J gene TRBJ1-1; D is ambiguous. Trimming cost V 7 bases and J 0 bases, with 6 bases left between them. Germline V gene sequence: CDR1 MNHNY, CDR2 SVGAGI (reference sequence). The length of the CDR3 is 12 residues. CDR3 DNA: TGTGCCAGCACCCATTTGAACACTGAAGCTTTCTTT. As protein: CASTHLNTEAFF.

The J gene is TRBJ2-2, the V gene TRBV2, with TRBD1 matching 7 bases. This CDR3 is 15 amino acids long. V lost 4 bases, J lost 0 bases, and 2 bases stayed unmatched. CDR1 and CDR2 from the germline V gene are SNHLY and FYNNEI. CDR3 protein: CASSAGTANTGELFF. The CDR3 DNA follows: TGTGCCAGCAGTGCCGGGACAGCGAACACCGGGGAGCTGTTTTTT.

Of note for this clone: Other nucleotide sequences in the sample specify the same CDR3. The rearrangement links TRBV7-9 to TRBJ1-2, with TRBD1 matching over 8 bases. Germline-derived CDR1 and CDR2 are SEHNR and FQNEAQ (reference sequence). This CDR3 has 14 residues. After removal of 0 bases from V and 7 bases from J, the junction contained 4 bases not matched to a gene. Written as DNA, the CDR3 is TGTGCCAGCAGCTTAGCGCAGGGGGCGGTTGGCTACACCTTC. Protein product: CASSLAQGAVGYTF.

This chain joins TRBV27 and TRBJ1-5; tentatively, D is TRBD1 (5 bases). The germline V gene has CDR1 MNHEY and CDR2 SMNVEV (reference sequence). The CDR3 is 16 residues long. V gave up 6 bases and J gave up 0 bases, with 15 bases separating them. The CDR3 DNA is TGTGCCAGCAGCCCCGCGCAGGGAAATAGCAATCAGCCCCAGCATTTT. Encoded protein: CASSPAQGNSNQPQHF.

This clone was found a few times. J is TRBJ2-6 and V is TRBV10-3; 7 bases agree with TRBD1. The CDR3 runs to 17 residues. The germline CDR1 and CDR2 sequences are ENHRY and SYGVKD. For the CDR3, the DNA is TGTGCACTAAAGGACGGGACAGATGGAACTGGGGCCAACGTCCTGACTTTC. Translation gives CALKDGTDGTGANVLTF.

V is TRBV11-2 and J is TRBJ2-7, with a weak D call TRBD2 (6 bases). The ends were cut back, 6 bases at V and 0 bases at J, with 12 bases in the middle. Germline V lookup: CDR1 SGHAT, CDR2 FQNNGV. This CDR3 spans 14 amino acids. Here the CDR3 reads CASRPGLNSYEQYF. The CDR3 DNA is TGTGCCAGCAGACCGGGACTGAACTCCTACGAGCAGTACTTC. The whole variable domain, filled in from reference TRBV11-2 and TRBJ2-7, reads EAGVAQSPRYKIIEKRQSVAFWCNPISGHATLYWYQQILGQGPKLLIQFQNNGVVDDSQLPKDRFSAERLKGVDSTLKIQPAKLEDSAVYLCASRPGLNSYEQYFGPGTRLTVT.

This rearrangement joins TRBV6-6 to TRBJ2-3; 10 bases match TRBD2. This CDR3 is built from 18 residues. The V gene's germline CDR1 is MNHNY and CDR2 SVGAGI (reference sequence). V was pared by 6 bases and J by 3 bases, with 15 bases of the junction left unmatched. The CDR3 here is CASSRSRLAGVGTDTQYF. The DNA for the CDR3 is TGTGCCAGCAGCCGAAGTCGGCTAGCGGGGGTGGGTACAGATACGCAGTATTTT.

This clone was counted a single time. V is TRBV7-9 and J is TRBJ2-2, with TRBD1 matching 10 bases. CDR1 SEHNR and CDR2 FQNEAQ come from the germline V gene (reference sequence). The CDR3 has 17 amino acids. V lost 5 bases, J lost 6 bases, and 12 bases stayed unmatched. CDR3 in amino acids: CASSILWGQGKSGELFF. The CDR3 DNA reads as TGTGCCAGCAGCATACTATGGGGACAGGGGAAGTCCGGGGAGCTGTTTTTT.